The present T cell receptor (beta chain) was sequenced within a study of blood T cells in healthy people across ages. Background on the study: Capturing about one barcoded beta molecule per two T cells was achieved by template switching.

It was with a sample-barcoded 5' primer and a J-beta primer mix that a second PCR of roughly 7 to 12 cycles was run. TCRdb re-called the 5' RACE reads through MiXCR, storing one row per CDR3 protein. The sample lists about 640,000 distinct CDR3 sequences; 58% were seen once. The CDR3 has 12 amino acids. The V and J ends lost 8 bases and 2 bases respectively, with 10 bases between them. Study results and caveats: Unsorted PBMCs ruled out conclusive naive versus antigen-experienced comparison.

This clonotype was picked up a small number of times. Its specificity is not known. This sequence was found in a man between 60 and 70 years old in good health. V is TRBV12-3 or TRBV12-4 and J is TRBJ2-7, with D hard to call. The sample comprised blood. CDR3 bases: TGTGCCAGCCAAGGAAGAGCCTACGAGCAGTACTTC. Its translation is CASQGRAYEQYF.